This is a list of T cell receptor beta chains from one sample in a study of T cell changes during pregnancy in multiple sclerosis. Profiled with immunoSEQ multiplex PCR; TCRdb holds only in-frame clones, not every one. Found here are 30,000 or so clones, about 93% of them singletons; the top ten hold 0.43%. This material consisted of CD4+ T cells from peripheral blood mononuclear cells, taken after pregnancy. The receptors here all came from a female donor with multiple sclerosis, enrolled in a pregnancy study. Both conserved end residues are part of each CDR3. A D gene is named only where the DNA matches it firmly. Some rows have no size entry. The others give once, few or many, or a class for an expanded clone.

NA	NA	TRBV7-3	TRBJ1-1	TGTGCCAGCAGCTTAACGTCGGGGTTTCGGACTGAAGCTTTCTTT	CASSLTSGFRTEAFF
NA	once	TRBV6-1	TRBJ1-4	TGTGCCAGCAGTGATTTACGCCAAGCACATGAAAAACTGTTTTTT	CASSDLRQAHEKLFF
NA	NA	TRBV5-4	TRBJ2-6	TGTGCCAGCAGCTTGGAGGGGGTCTCTGGGGCCAACGTCCTGACTTTC	CASSLEGVSGANVLTF
NA	NA	TRBV2	TRBJ2-2	TGTGCCAGCAAGCGACTATTAGGCACCGGGGAGCTGTTTTTT	CASKRLLGTGELFF
TRBD1	NA	TRBV10-3	TRBJ2-1	TGTGCCACCTCAGGACAGGGGAACAATGAGCAGTTCTTC	CATSGQGNNEQFF
NA	NA	TRBV6-5	TRBJ1-1	TGTGCCAGCGTCCCCAGGGCCCTAGGCACTGAAGCTTTCTTT	CASVPRALGTEAFF
TRBD1	NA	TRBV18	TRBJ2-2	TGTGCCAGCTCACCACAAGGACAGGGGGATACCGGGGAGCTGTTTTTT	CASSPQGQGDTGELFF
NA	NA	TRBV6-5	TRBJ2-2	TGTGCCAGCAGTTATCGGAGGGTCACCGGGGAGCTGTTTTTT	CASSYRRVTGELFF
TRBD2	NA	TRBV2	TRBJ2-5	TGTGCCAGCAGGGGCTGGGAGGGAGCTTGGGAGACCCAGTACTTC	CASRGWEGAWETQYF
TRBD2	NA	TRBV6-5	TRBJ2-7	TGTGCCAGCAGTTACAGTAGCGGGAGGGCCTACGAGCAGTACTTC	CASSYSSGRAYEQYF
NA	NA	TRBV11-3	TRBJ2-7	TGTGCCAGCAGCTTAGAGGGAGGCATGTCCTACGAGCAGTACTTC	CASSLEGGMSYEQYF
TRBD1	NA	TRBV7-2	TRBJ1-4	TGTGCCAGCAGCTTAACAGGGGGAGAAAAACTGTTTTTT	CASSLTGGEKLFF
NA	NA	TRBV14	TRBJ2-5	TGTGCCAGCAGCATCTATCAGGGAAACCGGCAGTACTTC	CASSIYQGNRQYF
NA	NA	TRBV5-6	TRBJ1-2	TGTGCCAGCAGCCGGGAGTTAGTCTATGGCTACACCTTC	CASSRELVYGYTF
NA	NA	TRBV27	TRBJ1-4	TGTGCCAGCGGTCCGAGATGGGAAAAACTGTTTTTT	CASGPRWEKLFF
NA	NA	TRBV6-6	TRBJ1-2	TGTGCCAGCAGTTACTCGCAGGCCTTAAGGGGTGGCTACACCTTC	CASSYSQALRGGYTF
NA	NA	TRBV6-5	TRBJ1-3	TGTGCCAGCAGTTACGGAGGCTCTGGAAACACCATATATTTT	CASSYGGSGNTIYF
TRBD2	NA	TRBV10-2	TRBJ2-7	TGCGCCAGCAGGGGGGGACTAGCGGGAGGGCCGGGCGAGCAGTACTTC	CASRGGLAGGPGEQYF
NA	NA	TRBV11-2	TRBJ2-1	TGTGCCAGCAGCGCTAGACCTCGCGAAGGCGGTGAGCAGTTCTTC	CASSARPREGGEQFF
NA	NA	TRBV19	TRBJ1-3	TGTGCCAGTAGTTTCGGTACGTCGGGGAACACCATATATTTT	CASSFGTSGNTIYF
TRBD2	NA	TRBV7-8	TRBJ2-2	TGTGCCAGCAGCCCGCGGACTAGCGAGTCCGGGGAGCTGTTTTTT	CASSPRTSESGELFF
NA	NA	TRBV18	TRBJ1-1	TGTGCCAGCTCACCACTGATAGGGGACACTGAAGCTTTCTTT	CASSPLIGDTEAFF
NA	NA	TRBV4-1	TRBJ2-7	TGCGCCAGCAGCCCCCACCTTGAGTCAGGGGGGACCTCCTACGAGCAGTACTTC	CASSPHLESGGTSYEQYF
NA	NA	TRBV4-1	TRBJ1-5	TGCGCCAGCAGCCAAGATCTAGTTCAGCCCCAGCATTTT	CASSQDLVQPQHF
TRBD1	NA	TRBV6-5	TRBJ1-2	TGTGCCAGCATCCCTCAACAGGGGACCTACTATGGCTACACCTTC	CASIPQQGTYYGYTF
TRBD1	NA	TRBV7-9	TRBJ1-3	TGTGCCAGCAGCATCCGGACAGGGGGCTCTGGAAACACCATATATTTT	CASSIRTGGSGNTIYF
NA	once	TRBV27	TRBJ2-3	TGTGCCAGCAGCGGAAAACAGGGTACGGCAGATACGCAGTATTTT	CASSGKQGTADTQYF
TRBD2	NA	TRBV10-1	TRBJ2-3	TGCGCCAGCACAACCCGGGAGGGCCTAGGCACAGATACGCAGTATTTT	CASTTREGLGTDTQYF
TRBD1	NA	TRBV19	TRBJ1-5	TGTGCCAGTACGGAACAGGGGGCTTATAGCAATCAGCCCCAGCATTTT	CASTEQGAYSNQPQHF
TRBD2	NA	TRBV5-6	TRBJ2-4	TGTGCCAGCAGCCTAGGTGGGGGGGGGAACATTCAGTACTTC	CASSLGGGGNIQYF
NA	once	TRBV19	TRBJ2-1	TGTGCCAGTAGTATGGGGAACCAGGGCTACAATGAGCAGTTCTTC	CASSMGNQGYNEQFF
NA	NA	TRBV19	TRBJ1-1	TGTGCCAGTAAAGGGCTAGGCGAGGGATCAGCTTTCTTT	CASKGLGEGSAFF
TRBD1	NA	TRBV11-1	TRBJ1-2	TGTGCCAGCAGCCAGACAGGGAAACCATACTATGGCTACACCTTC	CASSQTGKPYYGYTF
NA	NA	TRBV9	TRBJ1-1	TGTGCCAGCAGCGTATCCTTATCGGTGAACACTGAAGCTTTCTTT	CASSVSLSVNTEAFF
NA	NA	TRBV19	TRBJ1-6	TGTGCCAGCAGCAGGGCCTCCCTTGGGGCGGGAGGGTCACCCCTCCACTTT	CASSRASLGAGGSPLHF
TRBD1	few	TRBV7-8	TRBJ1-1	TGTGCCAGCAGCCTCAGGACAGGGTTGAACACTGAAGCTTTCTTT	CASSLRTGLNTEAFF
NA	NA	TRBV25-1	TRBJ1-2	TGTGCCAGCCGGGGGGGGGTTCATGGCTACACCTTC	CASRGGVHGYTF
TRBD1	NA	TRBV11-2	TRBJ1-1	TGTGCCAGCGGCAGGACAGGGGAGGGCACTGAAGCTTTCTTT	CASGRTGEGTEAFF
NA	NA	TRBV9	TRBJ2-1	TGTGCCAGCAGCCCAAGGGGCGATGAGCAGTTCTTC	CASSPRGDEQFF
NA	NA	TRBV7-2	TRBJ1-2	TGTGCCAGCAGCTTAGTGGCAGGGGCTGGCTACACCTTC	CASSLVAGAGYTF
NA	NA	TRBV7-2	TRBJ1-4	TGTGCCAGCGGACTAGATCTTGCAACTAATGAAAAACTGTTTTTT	CASGLDLATNEKLFF
NA	once	TRBV4-3	TRBJ2-3	TGCGCCAGCAGCCGCGAGTCTTTCACAGATACGCAGTATTTT	CASSRESFTDTQYF
NA	NA	TRBV27	TRBJ2-5	TGTGCCAGCAGTTCGCAGGGGTATGGGACCCAGTACTTC	CASSSQGYGTQYF
NA	NA	TRBV27	TRBJ1-1	TGTGCCAGCATCGTAAGGGAGGGGGTGAACACTGAAGCTTTCTTT	CASIVREGVNTEAFF
TRBD1	NA	TRBV27	TRBJ2-1	TGTGCCAGCGGGGACAGGGGATTTTTGTCATCAGAGCAGTTCTTC	CASGDRGFLSSEQFF
NA	NA	TRBV30	TRBJ1-3	TGTGCCTGGAGTGGCAGTGACACCATATATTTT	CAWSGSDTIYF
NA	NA	TRBV6-5	TRBJ2-4	TGTGCCAGCAGCCCTTTGGCGGAAGCGGGCATTCAGTACTTC	CASSPLAEAGIQYF
NA	NA	TRBV27	TRBJ2-2	TGTGCCACCACGTCCCGCGGCAACACCGGGGAGCTGTTTTTT	CATTSRGNTGELFF
NA	NA	TRBV30	TRBJ1-6	TGTGCCTGGAGTAGTAGCGATAATTCACCCCTCCACTTT	CAWSSSDNSPLHF
TRBD2	once	TRBV5-1	TRBJ2-7	TGCGCCAGCAGCCGGAACCCGGGACTAGCGGGTCTCGAGCAGTACTTC	CASSRNPGLAGLEQYF
TRBD1	NA	TRBV6-1	TRBJ1-2	TGTGCCAGCAGTGAATTTAGAGGAGGGGGCAGTGGCTACACCTTC	CASSEFRGGGSGYTF
TRBD2	NA	TRBV7-2	TRBJ2-5	TGTGCCAGCAGCAGCTTGACTAGCGGGAGGTACCAAGAGACCCAGTACTTC	CASSSLTSGRYQETQYF
TRBD1	once	TRBV28	TRBJ1-2	TGTGCCTGCTTAGAGGGGGACAGGGGCTATGGCTACACCTTC	CACLEGDRGYGYTF
NA	once	TRBV27	TRBJ1-1	TGTGCCAGCAGTCCAGACTTGCCGAACACTGAAGCTTTCTTT	CASSPDLPNTEAFF
TRBD1	once	TRBV4-3	TRBJ2-7	TGCGCCAGCAGCCAGCGTTTCGGACAGGGACACGAGCAGTACTTC	CASSQRFGQGHEQYF
TRBD2	NA	TRBV7-2	TRBJ2-1	TGTGCCAGCAGCCGGGGACTAGCTTACAGCAATGAGCAGTTCTTC	CASSRGLAYSNEQFF
NA	NA	TRBV2	TRBJ2-3	TGTGCCAGCAGTGGGTTACTAGCATCGGATACGCAGTATTTT	CASSGLLASDTQYF
NA	NA	TRBV18	TRBJ1-1	TGTGCCAGCTCACCAAGGAGCACTGAAGCTTTCTTT	CASSPRSTEAFF
TRBD1	NA	TRBV30	TRBJ1-1	TGTGCCTGGAACAATGGACAGGTGAACACTGAAGCTTTCTTT	CAWNNGQVNTEAFF
NA	NA	TRBV19	TRBJ2-7	TGTGCCAGTAGATCTGGACAGAGCTACGAGCAGTACTTC	CASRSGQSYEQYF